Shown below are 26 T cell receptor beta chains from a single sample sequenced in a study of blood T cell repertoires in COVID-19. Sequencing was performed with immunoSEQ multiplex PCR; in TCRdb, only in-frame clones are kept and a portion is missing. Seen here are roughly 230,000 clones, 70% to 90% observed once, and the top ten hold approximately 6.6%. The sample comprised PBMCs or T cells enriched from blood (not recorded which). Receptor source: a woman aged 50 to 60 who had been exposed to COVID-19.

The V call is TRBV3-1 (or the pseudogene TRBV3-2), the J call TRBJ2-3; D might be TRBD1 (5 bases). Germline V CDR1 and CDR2: LGHDT, YNNKEL (reference sequence). The CDR3 is 15 residues long. Trimming took 1 base from V and 6 from J, leaving 14 bases between them. CDR3 amino acids: CASSQGQGSVDTQYF. DNA of the CDR3: TGTGCCAGCAGCCAAGGTCAGGGATCCGTCGATACGCAGTATTTT.

This clone was counted many times. The chain couples TRBV6-2 or TRBV6-3 to TRBJ2-7; 8 bases are a match to TRBD1. V lost 1 base and J lost 6; bases outside the gene matches: 11. Germline loops: CDR1 MNHEY, CDR2 SVGEGT. This CDR3 contains 16 residues. The DNA for the CDR3 is TGTGCCAGCAGTTACTTACCGACGACAGGGGAAGGCGAGCAGTACTTC. It codes for CASSYLPTTGEGEQYF.

This clone was seen a single time. This rearrangement joins TRBV29-1 to TRBJ2-1, with D perhaps matching TRBD2 (5 bases). V lost 7 bases, J lost 0 bases, and 10 bases lay in between. This CDR3 region has 13 residues. Germline V CDR1 and CDR2: SQVTM, ANQGSEA. The DNA of the CDR3 is TGCAGCGCTCGGGAAAGCTCCTACAATGAGCAGTTCTTC. It is translated as CSARESSYNEQFF.

In its sample, this clone was seen once. The V and J genes are TRBV11-2 and TRBJ2-1; 9 positions match TRBD2. Germline assignment: CDR1 SGHAT and CDR2 FQNNGV. V was pared by 2 bases and J by 0 bases, with 5 bases of the junction left unmatched. The CDR3 sequence is 17 residues long. The CDR3: CASSLRSGGYSYNEQFF. In nucleotides, the CDR3 is TGTGCCAGCAGCTTAAGGAGCGGGGGGTACTCCTACAATGAGCAGTTCTTC.

This chain joins TRBV21-1 and TRBJ1-2; TRBD1 is the table's D call, not checked against the DNA. TRBV21-1 is a listed pseudogene. This CDR3 region has 15 residues. The CDR3 nucleotides read TGTGCCAGCAGCCTTGGGGGCCCAGCCGGGAATGGCTACACCTTC. It specifies CASSLGGPAGNGYTF.

The gene calls are TRBV5-6 and TRBJ2-1; D call uncertain. The CDR3 loop spans 14 amino acids. The V end lost 2 bases, the J end lost 3 bases, and 9 bases lay between the germline ends. Germline CDR1 and CDR2: SGHDT and YYEEEE. The CDR3 protein is CASSFTNSYNEQFF. The CDR3 DNA reads as TGTGCCAGCAGCTTTACAAACAGCTACAATGAGCAGTTCTTC.

The CDR3 region is CAISEGTGATEAFF. CDR3 DNA sequence: TGTGCCATCAGTGAGGGGACAGGGGCCACTGAAGCTTTCTTT. This sequence joins TRBV10-3 and TRBJ1-1, with TRBD1 matching over 10 bases. Germline V CDR1 and CDR2: ENHRY, SYGVKD. CDR3 length: 14 amino acids. With 2 bases clipped from V and 4 bases from J, the junction kept 1 base outside the gene matches.

About this clone itself: Other DNA sequences in the same sample also yield this CDR3. J is TRBJ2-2 and V is TRBV7-9; maybe TRBD1 (6 bases). V was cut by 5 bases and J by 5 bases, with 12 bases left in between. The germline V gene has CDR1 SEHNR and CDR2 FQNEAQ (reference sequence). This CDR3 comprises 14 residues. The CDR3 loop reads CASSLAGVTGELFF. The CDR3 region has the DNA TGTGCCAGCAGCCTTGCAGGGGTAACCGGGGAGCTGTTTTTT.

Concerning this clone itself: An end of the junction differs from the germline gene, which may be a read error. The chain combines TRBV12-3 or TRBV12-4 with TRBJ2-5, with a weak D call TRBD2 (5 bases). CDR3 size: 9 residues. The CDR3 DNA reads as TGCGGACTCCAAGAGACCCAGTACTTC. Amino acid sequence: CGLQETQYF.

The rearrangement uses TRBV19 and TRBJ1-5, with a tentative D call TRBD1 (6 bases). CDR1 is LNHDA and CDR2 is SQIVND in the germline V gene (reference sequence). The CDR3 length is 18 residues. Between the trimmed V and J ends, which lost 8 bases and 3 bases, there was a span of 26 bases. The CDR3, as DNA: TGTGCCAGTCTCGCCCGAAGGGGACAAGACGGAGACAATCAGCCCCAGCATTTT. Protein: CASLARRGQDGDNQPQHF.

V gene TRBV27 combines with J gene TRBJ2-5, with a tentative D call TRBD1 (6 bases). This CDR3 is 14 amino acids long. Per germline, CDR1 MNHEY and CDR2 SMNVEV (reference sequence). Trimming shortened V by 5 bases and J by 2 bases, and 12 bases separated the two germline ends. In nucleotides, the CDR3 is TGTGCCAGCAGTAGGTGGGGGCATCAAGAGACCCAGTACTTC. Translated, it gives CASSRWGHQETQYF.

Remarks on this clone: An end of the junction differs from the germline gene, which may be a read error. The V call is TRBV5-1, the J call TRBJ2-7; 9 bases map to TRBD1. From germline, CDR1 is SGHRS and CDR2 YFSETQ. The CDR3 contains 15 residues. CDR3 sequence reads: CANSLPGQGPYEQYF. In DNA form, the CDR3 reads TGCGCCAACAGCTTACCGGGACAGGGCCCCTACGAGCAGTACTTC. Full variable domain (rest looked up from reference TRBV5-1 and TRBJ2-7): KAGVTQTPRYLIKTRGQQVTLSCSPISGHRSVSWYQQTPGQGLQFLFEYFSETQRNKGNFPGRFSGRQFSNSRSEMNVSTLELGDSALYLCANSLPGQGPYEQYFGPGTRLTVT.

The chain employs TRBV2 and TRBJ1-6; a weak D match, TRBD1 (6 bases). The CDR3 is 13 residues long. Per the germline V gene, CDR1 is SNHLY and CDR2 is FYNNEI. The V end lost 6 bases, the J end lost 7 bases, and 10 bases lay between the germline ends. DNA for the CDR3: TGTGCCAGCAGCGCCGGACAGAATTCACCCCTCCACTTT. This codes for CASSAGQNSPLHF.

The J gene is TRBJ1-2, the V gene TRBV6-1, with a possible D match to TRBD1 (6 bases). V shed 3 bases and J shed 8 bases, with 13 bases lying between them. Germline values: CDR1 MNHNS, CDR2 SASEGT. The CDR3 runs 13 residues. The DNA of the CDR3 is TGTGCCAGCAGTGAGCAGGGGTTGGGAGGCTACACCTTC. It specifies CASSEQGLGGYTF.

The gene calls are TRBV6-5 and TRBJ1-2, with TRBD1 identical over 10 bases. Germline trimming cut 7 bases from V and 2 bases from J; bases unmatched to any gene: 7. This CDR3 spans 15 amino acids. Germline V gene data show CDR1 as MNHEY and CDR2 as SVGAGI. Written as DNA, the CDR3 is TGTGCCAGCAACCGCCCGGGACAGGGGAACTATGGCTACACCTTC. This encodes CASNRPGQGNYGYTF.

V gene TRBV19 combines with J gene TRBJ2-2; maybe TRBD1 (5 bases). The CDR3 extends over 15 amino acids. Germline V lookup: CDR1 LNHDA, CDR2 SQIVND (reference sequence). Trimming took 6 bases from V and 5 from J, leaving 16 bases between them. This CDR3 reads CASRVQGSGTGELFF. CDR3 DNA: TGTGCCAGTAGAGTCCAGGGAAGTGGTACCGGGGAGCTGTTTTTT.

The J gene is TRBJ2-2, the V gene TRBV4-2; 7 positions match TRBD2. The V segment lost 0 bases and the J segment 6 bases; nucleotides outside the gene matches: 1. The CDR3 contains 14 residues. The germline V gene has CDR1 LGHNA and CDR2 YNFKEQ. CDR3 region: CASSQEAGAGELFF. The CDR3 DNA reads TGTGCCAGCAGCCAAGAGGCGGGGGCCGGGGAGCTGTTTTTT.

This chain joins TRBV29-1 and TRBJ1-1, with 9 bases aligning to TRBD1. Germline values: CDR1 SQVTM, CDR2 ANQGSEA. This CDR3 is built from 13 residues. After removal of 7 bases from V and 1 base from J, the junction contained 4 bases not matched to a gene. The CDR3 DNA sequence: TGCAGCGGGACAGGGGTTGCGAACACTGAAGCTTTCTTT. This sequence encodes CSGTGVANTEAFF.

This clone was counted a single time. V usage is TRBV19 and J usage is TRBJ2-2; 7 positions match TRBD1. This CDR3 has 15 amino acids. Looked up from germline, CDR1 is LNHDA and CDR2 is SQIVND (reference sequence). Losses at the gene ends were 10 bases for V and 5 bases for J; bases not matched to a gene: 13. CDR3 loop: CAISTGTVGTGELFF. CDR3 sequence (DNA): TGTGCCATCTCCACCGGGACAGTGGGGACCGGGGAGCTGTTTTTT.

The CDR3 nucleotides read TGCGCCAGCAGCCAAGACGCCTCGGCTGGGGCCAACGTCCTGACTTTC. Translation gives CASSQDASAGANVLTF. The chain has TRBV4-1 and TRBJ2-6; D call uncertain. Germline values: CDR1 MGHRA, CDR2 YSYEKL. V shed 0 bases and J shed 2 bases, with 8 bases lying between them. The CDR3 is 16 amino acids.

The chain has TRBV6-5 and TRBJ1-1, with D perhaps matching TRBD1 (5 bases). Germline CDR1 MNHEY, CDR2 SVGAGI. Trimming left V 2 bases short and J 1 base short, with 8 bases between. The CDR3 is 14 amino acids. Written as DNA, the CDR3 is TGTGCCAGCAGTTACCGACAGAAGAACACTGAAGCTTTCTTT. Protein sequence: CASSYRQKNTEAFF.

This clone occurred a few times. The gene calls are TRBV14 and TRBJ1-4; 8 nucleotides align to TRBD1. Losses at the gene ends were 4 bases for V and 0 bases for J; bases not matched to a gene: 7. The germline gives CDR1 SGHDN, CDR2 FVKESK. The CDR3 spans 17 residues. The CDR3 loop is CASSLRQGRATNEKLFF. CDR3 nucleotide sequence: TGTGCCAGCAGCCTCCGACAGGGGAGGGCAACTAATGAAAAACTGTTTTTT.

This clone appeared once. CDR3 DNA sequence: TGCGCCAGCAGCCAAGAACCCCTTGAGGTCTCTGGAAACACCATATATTTT. Translating it yields CASSQEPLEVSGNTIYF. The V call is TRBV4-3, the J call TRBJ1-3; D gene uncertain. Between the trimmed V and J ends, which lost 0 bases and 0 bases, there was a span of 12 bases. The CDR3 consists of 17 residues. The germline V gene encodes CDR1 LGHNA and CDR2 YSLEER.

The chain couples TRBV14 to TRBJ2-2; maybe TRBD1 (6 bases). Germline assignment: CDR1 SGHDN and CDR2 FVKESK. The CDR3 covers 17 residues. The V gene lost 4 bases and the J gene lost 2 bases, with 17 bases spanning the gap. CDR3 sequence reads: CASSRRDIGYNTGELFF. CDR3 sequence (DNA): TGTGCCAGCAGCCGACGGGACATAGGATATAACACCGGGGAGCTGTTTTTT.

In regard to this clone: Other nucleotide sequences from this sample produce the same CDR3. The rearrangement joins TRBV5-1 to TRBJ1-1; TRBD1 is a possible D gene (6 bases). Germline CDR1 is SGHRS and CDR2 is YFSETQ. Between the trimmed V and J ends, which lost 2 bases and 1 base, there was a span of 15 bases. This CDR3 contains 16 residues. The CDR3: CASSLGTGFGNTEAFF. The CDR3 nucleotides read TGCGCCAGCAGCTTAGGAACAGGGTTCGGGAACACTGAAGCTTTCTTT. Together with reference TRBV5-1 and TRBJ1-1, the CDR3 gives the full variable domain: KAGVTQTPRYLIKTRGQQVTLSCSPISGHRSVSWYQQTPGQGLQFLFEYFSETQRNKGNFPGRFSGRQFSNSRSEMNVSTLELGDSALYLCASSLGTGFGNTEAFFGQGTRLTVV.

In its sample, this clone was seen a few times. The rearrangement joins TRBV12-3 or TRBV12-4 to TRBJ2-1; D is perhaps TRBD2 (5 bases). V was shortened by 5 bases and J by 7 bases, with 12 bases between the two germline ends. This CDR3 has 13 amino acids. CDR3 sequence reads: CASSPFGRNEQFF. The CDR3 DNA sequence: TGTGCCAGCAGTCCCTTTGGGAGAAATGAGCAGTTCTTC.